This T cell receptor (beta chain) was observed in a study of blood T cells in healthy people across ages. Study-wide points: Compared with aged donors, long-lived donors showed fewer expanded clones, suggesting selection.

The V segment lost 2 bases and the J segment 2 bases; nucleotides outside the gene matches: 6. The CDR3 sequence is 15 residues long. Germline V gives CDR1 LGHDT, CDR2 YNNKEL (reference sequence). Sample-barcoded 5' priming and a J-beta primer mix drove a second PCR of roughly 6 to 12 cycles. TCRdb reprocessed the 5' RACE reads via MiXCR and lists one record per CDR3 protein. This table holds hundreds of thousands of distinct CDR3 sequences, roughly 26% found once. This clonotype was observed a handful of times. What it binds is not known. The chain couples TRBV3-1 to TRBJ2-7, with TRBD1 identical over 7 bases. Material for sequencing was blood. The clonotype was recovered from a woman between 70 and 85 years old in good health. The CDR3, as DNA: TGTGCCAGCAGCCAAATGGACAGGACTCCCTACGAGCAGTACTTC. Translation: CASSQMDRTPYEQYF.